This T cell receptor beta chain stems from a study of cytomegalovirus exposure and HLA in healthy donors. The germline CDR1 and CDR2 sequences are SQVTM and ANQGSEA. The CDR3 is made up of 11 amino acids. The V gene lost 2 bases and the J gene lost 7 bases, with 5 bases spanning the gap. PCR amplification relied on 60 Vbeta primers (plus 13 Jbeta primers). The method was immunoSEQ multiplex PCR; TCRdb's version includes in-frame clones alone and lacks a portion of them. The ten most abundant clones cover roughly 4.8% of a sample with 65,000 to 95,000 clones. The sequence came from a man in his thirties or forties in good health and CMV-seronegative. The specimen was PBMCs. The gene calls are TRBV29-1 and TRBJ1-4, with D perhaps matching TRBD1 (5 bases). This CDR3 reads CSVEQGEKLFF. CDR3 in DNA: TGCAGCGTTGAACAGGGTGAAAAACTGTTTTTT.